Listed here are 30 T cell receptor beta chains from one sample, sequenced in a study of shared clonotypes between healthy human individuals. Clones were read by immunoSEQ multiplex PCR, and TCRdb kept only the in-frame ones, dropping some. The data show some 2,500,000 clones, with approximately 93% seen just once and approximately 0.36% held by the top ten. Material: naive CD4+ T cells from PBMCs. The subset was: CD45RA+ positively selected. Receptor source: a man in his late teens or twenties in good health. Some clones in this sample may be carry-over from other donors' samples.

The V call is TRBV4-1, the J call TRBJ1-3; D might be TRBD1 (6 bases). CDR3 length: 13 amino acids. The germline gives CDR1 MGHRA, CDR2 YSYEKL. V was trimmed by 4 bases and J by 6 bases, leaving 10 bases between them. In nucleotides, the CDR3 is TGCGCCAGCAGCCCACAGGGAGTAAACACCATATATTTT. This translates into CASSPQGVNTIYF.

The CDR3 bases are TGTGCCAGCAGTCCTAACGGGGGAACGGGGGGGCCCCAGCATTTT. It is translated as CASSPNGGTGGPQHF. The J gene is TRBJ1-5, the V gene TRBV6-1; D is perhaps TRBD1 (5 bases). The CDR3 runs to 15 residues. CDR1 is MNHNS and CDR2 is SASEGT in the germline V gene. Trimming left V 5 bases short and J 9 bases short, with 20 bases between.

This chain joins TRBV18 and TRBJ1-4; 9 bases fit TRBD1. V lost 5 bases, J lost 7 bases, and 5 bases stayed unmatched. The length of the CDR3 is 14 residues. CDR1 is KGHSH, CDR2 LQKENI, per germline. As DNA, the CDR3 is TGTGCCAGCTCAAGGGACAGGGTAGCTGAAAAACTGTTTTTT. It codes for CASSRDRVAEKLFF. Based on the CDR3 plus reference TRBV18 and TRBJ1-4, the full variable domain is NAGVMQNPRHLVRRRGQEARLRCSPMKGHSHVYWYRQLPEEGLKFMVYLQKENIIDESGMPKERFSAEFPKEGPSILRIQQVVRGDSAAYFCASSRDRVAEKLFFGSGTQLSVL.

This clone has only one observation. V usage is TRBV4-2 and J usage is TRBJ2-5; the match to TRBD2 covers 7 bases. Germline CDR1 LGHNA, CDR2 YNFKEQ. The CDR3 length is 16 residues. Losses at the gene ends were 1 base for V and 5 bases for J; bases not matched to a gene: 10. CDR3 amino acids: CASSQGLAGATETQYF. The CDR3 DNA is TGTGCCAGCAGCCAAGGATTGGCGGGAGCTACGGAGACCCAGTACTTC.

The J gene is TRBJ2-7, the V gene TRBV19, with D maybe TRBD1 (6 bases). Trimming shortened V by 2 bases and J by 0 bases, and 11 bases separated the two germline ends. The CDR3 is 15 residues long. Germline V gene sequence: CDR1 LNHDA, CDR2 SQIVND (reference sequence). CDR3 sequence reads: CASSITQGPSYEQYF. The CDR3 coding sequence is TGTGCCAGTAGTATAACCCAGGGGCCCTCCTACGAGCAGTACTTC.

CDR3 sequence: CASSSPPGQGNTQYF. CDR3 nucleotides: TGCGCCAGCAGCTCCCCTCCGGGACAGGGGAATACGCAGTATTTT. The chain employs TRBV5-1 and TRBJ2-3, with TRBD1 matching 10 bases. The V and J ends lost 3 bases and 7 bases, in that order; junction bases with no gene match: 8. This CDR3 has 15 amino acids. Looked up from germline, CDR1 is SGHRS and CDR2 is YFSETQ.

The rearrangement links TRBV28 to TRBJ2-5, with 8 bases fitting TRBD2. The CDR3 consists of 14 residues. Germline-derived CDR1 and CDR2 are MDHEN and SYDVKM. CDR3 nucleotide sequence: TGTGCGGCGGGCCTAGCGGGTTCCCAAGAGACCCAGTACTTC. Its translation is CAAGLAGSQETQYF.

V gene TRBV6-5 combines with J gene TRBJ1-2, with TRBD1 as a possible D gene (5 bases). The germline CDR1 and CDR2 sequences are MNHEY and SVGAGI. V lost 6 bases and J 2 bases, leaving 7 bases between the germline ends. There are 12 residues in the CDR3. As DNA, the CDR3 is TGTGCCAGCAGGACAGCCAACTATGGCTACACCTTC. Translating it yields CASRTANYGYTF.

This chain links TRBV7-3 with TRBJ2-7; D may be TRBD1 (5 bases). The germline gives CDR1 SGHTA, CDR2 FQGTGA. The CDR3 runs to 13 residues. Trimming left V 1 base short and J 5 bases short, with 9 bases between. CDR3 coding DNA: TGTGCCAGCAGCTTAAGGCAGGGTGACGAGCAGTACTTC. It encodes CASSLRQGDEQYF.

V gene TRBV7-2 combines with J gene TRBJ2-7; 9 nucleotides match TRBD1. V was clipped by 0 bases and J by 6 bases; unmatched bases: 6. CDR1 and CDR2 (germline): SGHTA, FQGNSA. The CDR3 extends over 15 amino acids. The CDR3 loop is CASSLAFTGGFEQYF. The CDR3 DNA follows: TGTGCCAGCAGCTTAGCGTTTACAGGGGGCTTCGAGCAGTACTTC.

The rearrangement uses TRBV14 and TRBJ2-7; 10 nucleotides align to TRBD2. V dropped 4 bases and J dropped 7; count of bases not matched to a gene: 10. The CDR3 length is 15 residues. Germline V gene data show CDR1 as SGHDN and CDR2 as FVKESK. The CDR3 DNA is TGTGCCAGCAGCCCCCTAGCGGGAGCGGTTCGGGAGCAGTACTTC. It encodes CASSPLAGAVREQYF.

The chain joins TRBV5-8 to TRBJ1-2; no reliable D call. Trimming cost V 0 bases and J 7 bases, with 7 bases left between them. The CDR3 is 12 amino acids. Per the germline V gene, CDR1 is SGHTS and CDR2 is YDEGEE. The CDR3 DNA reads TGTGCCAGCAGCTTGGGACTGGGTGGCTACACCTTC. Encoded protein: CASSLGLGGYTF.

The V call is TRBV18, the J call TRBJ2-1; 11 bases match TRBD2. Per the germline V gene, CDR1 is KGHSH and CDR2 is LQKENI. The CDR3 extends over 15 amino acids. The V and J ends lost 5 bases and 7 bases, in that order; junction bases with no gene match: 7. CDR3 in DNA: TGTGCCAGCTCAGTCATAGCGGGAGGGCCTAATGAGCAGTTCTTC. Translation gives CASSVIAGGPNEQFF.

The CDR3 reads CASSEGRGGNTEAFF. CDR3 DNA: TGTGCCAGCAGTGAAGGCAGGGGGGGGAACACTGAAGCTTTCTTT. The J gene is TRBJ1-1, the V gene TRBV2; TRBD1 matches at 7 bases. The germline V gene encodes CDR1 SNHLY and CDR2 FYNNEI. V shed 1 base and J 1 base; nucleotides not matched to a gene: 3. The CDR3 covers 15 residues.

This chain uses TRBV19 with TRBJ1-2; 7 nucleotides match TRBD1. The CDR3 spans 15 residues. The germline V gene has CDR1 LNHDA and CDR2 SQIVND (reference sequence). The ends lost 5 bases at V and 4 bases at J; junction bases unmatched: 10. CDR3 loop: CASSPSTGYGYGYTF. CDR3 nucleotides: TGTGCCAGTAGTCCCTCGACAGGGTATGGCTATGGCTACACCTTC. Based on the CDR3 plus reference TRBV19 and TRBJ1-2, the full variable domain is DGGITQSPKYLFRKEGQNVTLSCEQNLNHDAMYWYRQDPGQGLRLIYYSQIVNDFQKGDIAEGYSVSREKKESFPLTVTSAQKNPTAFYLCASSPSTGYGYGYTFGSGTRLTVV.

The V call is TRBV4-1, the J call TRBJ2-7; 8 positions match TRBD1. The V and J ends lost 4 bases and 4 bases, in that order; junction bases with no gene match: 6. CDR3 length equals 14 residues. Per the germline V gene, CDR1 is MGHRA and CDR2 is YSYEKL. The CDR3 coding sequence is TGCGCCAGCAGCCGACAGGGGAATTCGTACGAGCAGTACTTC. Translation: CASSRQGNSYEQYF.

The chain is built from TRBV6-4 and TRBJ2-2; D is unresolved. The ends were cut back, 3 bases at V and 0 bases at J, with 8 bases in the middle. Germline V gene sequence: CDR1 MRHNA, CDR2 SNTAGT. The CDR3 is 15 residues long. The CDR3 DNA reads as TGTGCCAGCAGTGAGGGTCAGACGAACACCGGGGAGCTGTTTTTT. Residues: CASSEGQTNTGELFF.

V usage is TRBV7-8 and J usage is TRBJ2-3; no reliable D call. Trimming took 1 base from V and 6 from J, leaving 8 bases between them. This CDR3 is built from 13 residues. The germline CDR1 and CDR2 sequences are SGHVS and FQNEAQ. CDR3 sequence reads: CASSLGGFDTQYF. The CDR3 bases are TGTGCCAGCAGCTTAGGGGGTTTTGATACGCAGTATTTT. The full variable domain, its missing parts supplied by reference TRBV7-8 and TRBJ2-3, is GAGVSQSPRYKVAKRGQDVALRCDPISGHVSLFWYQQALGQGPEFLTYFQNEAQLDKSGLPSDRFFAERPEGSVSTLKIQRTQQEDSAVYLCASSLGGFDTQYFGPGTRLTVL.

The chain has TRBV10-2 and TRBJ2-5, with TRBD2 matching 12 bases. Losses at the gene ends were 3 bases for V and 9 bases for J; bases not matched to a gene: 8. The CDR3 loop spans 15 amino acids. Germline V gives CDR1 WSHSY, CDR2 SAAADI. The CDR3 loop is CASSDGTSGFRAQYF. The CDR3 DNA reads TGCGCCAGCAGTGATGGGACTAGCGGGTTTCGGGCCCAGTACTTC.

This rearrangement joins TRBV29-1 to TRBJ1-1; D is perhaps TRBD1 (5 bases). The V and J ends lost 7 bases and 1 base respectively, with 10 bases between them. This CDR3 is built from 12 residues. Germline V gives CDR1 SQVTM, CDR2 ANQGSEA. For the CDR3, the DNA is TGCAGCGGCGGGAGGGGGAACACTGAAGCTTTCTTT. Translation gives CSGGRGNTEAFF.

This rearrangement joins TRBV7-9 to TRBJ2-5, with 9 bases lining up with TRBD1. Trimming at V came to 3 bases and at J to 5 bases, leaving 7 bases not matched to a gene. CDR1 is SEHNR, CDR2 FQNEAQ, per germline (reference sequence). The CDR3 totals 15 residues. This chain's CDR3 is CASSFMTGGRETQYF. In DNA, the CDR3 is TGTGCCAGCAGCTTCATGACAGGGGGTCGGGAGACCCAGTACTTC.

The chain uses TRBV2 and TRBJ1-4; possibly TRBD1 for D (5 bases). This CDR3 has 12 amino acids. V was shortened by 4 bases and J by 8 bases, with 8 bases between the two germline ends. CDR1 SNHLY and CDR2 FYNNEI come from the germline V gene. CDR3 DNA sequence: TGTGCCAGCAGTGGGGACCAGGAAAAACTGTTTTTT. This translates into CASSGDQEKLFF.

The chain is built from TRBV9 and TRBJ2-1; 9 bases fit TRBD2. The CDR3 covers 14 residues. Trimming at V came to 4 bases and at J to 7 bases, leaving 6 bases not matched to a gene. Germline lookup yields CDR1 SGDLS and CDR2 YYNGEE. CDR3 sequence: CASSSRLAANEQFF. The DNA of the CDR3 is TGTGCCAGCAGCTCCAGACTAGCGGCAAATGAGCAGTTCTTC.

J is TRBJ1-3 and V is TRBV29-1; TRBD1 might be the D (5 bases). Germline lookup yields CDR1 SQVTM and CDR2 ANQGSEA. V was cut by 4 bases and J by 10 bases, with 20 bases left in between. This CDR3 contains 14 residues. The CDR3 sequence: CSVGFQGGLGTIYF. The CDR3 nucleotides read TGCAGCGTTGGATTTCAGGGAGGGCTAGGAACCATATATTTT.

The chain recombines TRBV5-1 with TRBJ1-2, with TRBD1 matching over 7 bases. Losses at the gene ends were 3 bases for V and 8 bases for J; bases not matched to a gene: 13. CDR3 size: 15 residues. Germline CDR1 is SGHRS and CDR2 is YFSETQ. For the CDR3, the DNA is TGCGCCAGCAGCTCGGGAGGGACAGCCGAGAGGGGCTACACCTTC. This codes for CASSSGGTAERGYTF. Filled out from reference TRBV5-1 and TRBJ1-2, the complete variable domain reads KAGVTQTPRYLIKTRGQQVTLSCSPISGHRSVSWYQQTPGQGLQFLFEYFSETQRNKGNFPGRFSGRQFSNSRSEMNVSTLELGDSALYLCASSSGGTAERGYTFGSGTRLTVV.

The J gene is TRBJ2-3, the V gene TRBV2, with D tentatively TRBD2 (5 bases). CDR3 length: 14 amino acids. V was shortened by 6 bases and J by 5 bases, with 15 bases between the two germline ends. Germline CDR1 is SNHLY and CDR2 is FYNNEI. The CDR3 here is CASSQTVRGDTQYF. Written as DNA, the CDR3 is TGTGCCAGCAGCCAAACAGTCCGGGGAGATACGCAGTATTTT.

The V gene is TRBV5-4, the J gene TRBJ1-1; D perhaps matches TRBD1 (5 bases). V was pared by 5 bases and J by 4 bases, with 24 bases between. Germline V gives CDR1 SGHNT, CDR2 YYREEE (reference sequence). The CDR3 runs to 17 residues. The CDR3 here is CASRPPNGGDGATEAFF. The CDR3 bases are TGTGCCAGCAGACCCCCCAATGGGGGGGACGGGGCCACTGAAGCTTTCTTT.

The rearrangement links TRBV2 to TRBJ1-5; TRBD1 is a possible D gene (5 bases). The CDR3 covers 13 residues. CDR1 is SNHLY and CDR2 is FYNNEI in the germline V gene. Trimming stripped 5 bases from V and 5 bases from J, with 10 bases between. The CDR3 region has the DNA TGTGCCAGCAGTCCGGGACTAGATCAGCCCCAGCATTTT. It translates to CASSPGLDQPQHF.

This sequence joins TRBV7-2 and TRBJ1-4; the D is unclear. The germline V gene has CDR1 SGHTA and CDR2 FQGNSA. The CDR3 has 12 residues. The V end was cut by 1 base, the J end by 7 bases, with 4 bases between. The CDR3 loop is CASSLGVEKLFF. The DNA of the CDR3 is TGTGCCAGCAGCTTAGGGGTTGAAAAACTGTTTTTT.

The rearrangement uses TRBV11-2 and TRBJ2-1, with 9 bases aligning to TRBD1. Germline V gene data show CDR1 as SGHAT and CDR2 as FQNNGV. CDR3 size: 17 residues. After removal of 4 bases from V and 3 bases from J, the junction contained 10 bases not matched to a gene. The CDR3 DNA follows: TGTGCCAGCAGCTCCCTAATCTCGACAGGGGGCTACAATGAGCAGTTCTTC. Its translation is CASSSLISTGGYNEQFF.